A selection of T cell receptor beta chains follows, all from one sample in a study of control samples from healthy donors and cancer patients. The assay was immunoSEQ multiplex PCR, and TCRdb's table has in-frame clones only and misses some. The sample lists around 20,000 clones; about four fifths were seen once. Sequences were obtained from PBMCs. The source is a man older than 75 with head and neck cancer. The CDR3 runs from the conserved cysteine through the conserved F or W. The D gene is left open where the match is weak. A clone size is listed for some rows: how often the clone was seen (once, few, many), or a class if it is expanded.

size: -; V: TRBV5-6; J: TRBJ2-7; D: TRBD1; DNA: TGTGCCAGCAGCTTGGCCGAGGGGGCCGACGAGCAGTACTTC; CDR3: CASSLAEGADEQYF
size: -; V: TRBV5-1; J: TRBJ2-1; D: -; DNA: TGCGCCAGCAGCTGGGGGGCGGGGGCTCGAATTGAGCAGTTCTTC; CDR3: CASSWGAGARIEQFF
size: -; V: TRBV6-2/TRBV6-3; J: TRBJ1-6; D: -; DNA: TGTGCCAGCAGTTACAGGCGACTCGGGACAATGGATTCACCCCTCCACTTT; CDR3: CASSYRRLGTMDSPLHF
size: -; V: TRBV6-2/TRBV6-3; J: TRBJ2-1; D: -; DNA: TGTGCCAGCAGTCCGTACGACAGGACGGCCTACAATGAGCAGTTCTTC; CDR3: CASSPYDRTAYNEQFF
size: once; V: TRBV28; J: TRBJ2-7; D: TRBD1; DNA: TGTGCCAGCAGTTCCTCGCCAGGACAGGGATACTCCTACGAGCAGTACTTC; CDR3: CASSSSPGQGYSYEQYF
size: -; V: TRBV2; J: TRBJ2-7; D: TRBD1; DNA: TGTGCCAGCAGGGGACAGTCCTACGAGCAGTACTTC; CDR3: CASRGQSYEQYF
size: -; V: TRBV2; J: TRBJ2-1; D: TRBD1; DNA: TGTGCCAGCAGTGGACAGGGCTGGAATGAGCAGTTCTTC; CDR3: CASSGQGWNEQFF
size: -; V: TRBV19; J: TRBJ2-7; D: TRBD1; DNA: TGTGCCAGTAGTATGGGACAGGACGAGCAGTACTTC; CDR3: CASSMGQDEQYF
size: -; V: TRBV5-8; J: TRBJ2-7; D: -; DNA: TGTGCCAGCAGCCGCCAGGGGAGCTCCTACGAGCAGTACTTC; CDR3: CASSRQGSSYEQYF
size: once; V: TRBV6-5; J: TRBJ2-2; D: TRBD2; DNA: TGTGCCACCCGGGCCGGGGGGATGAACACCGGGGAGCTGTTTTTT; CDR3: CATRAGGMNTGELFF
size: -; V: TRBV18; J: TRBJ1-2; D: -; DNA: TGTGCCAGCTCTCTCACGCAGGACAGCGGCTATGGCTACACCTTC; CDR3: CASSLTQDSGYGYTF
size: -; V: TRBV19; J: TRBJ2-7; D: TRBD1; DNA: TGTGCCACTCGTGGGGACAGGGATTACGAGCAGTACTTC; CDR3: CATRGDRDYEQYF
size: -; V: TRBV7-9; J: TRBJ1-2; D: -; DNA: TGTGCCAGCAGCTTAGATTCGAATGATGGCTACACCTTC; CDR3: CASSLDSNDGYTF
size: -; V: TRBV20-1; J: TRBJ1-2; D: -; DNA: TGCAGTGCGAGGGTTTCTGGGGAGGACACCTTC; CDR3: CSARVSGEDTF
size: once; V: TRBV4-1; J: TRBJ2-1; D: TRBD2; DNA: TGCGCCAGCAGCCAAGTAACTAGCGCCTACAATGAGCAGTTCTTC; CDR3: CASSQVTSAYNEQFF
size: once; V: TRBV9; J: TRBJ2-2; D: -; DNA: TGTGCCAGCTCCTACCAGGGGAACACCGGGGAGCTGTTTTTT; CDR3: CASSYQGNTGELFF
size: few; V: TRBV7-9; J: TRBJ2-2; D: -; DNA: TGTGCCAGCAGCTTAACTAACGGGGAGCTGTTTTTT; CDR3: CASSLTNGELFF
size: -; V: TRBV20-1; J: TRBJ2-7; D: -; DNA: TGCAGTGCCAGTGACAGGTACTACGAGCAGTACTTC; CDR3: CSASDRYYEQYF
size: -; V: TRBV7-9; J: TRBJ1-3; D: -; DNA: TGTGCCAGCGGCGTTGGGGTAGACTCTGGAAACACCATATATTTT; CDR3: CASGVGVDSGNTIYF
size: -; V: TRBV29-1; J: TRBJ1-1; D: -; DNA: TGCAGCGTTGATATGGGGGCTCGAGCTTTCTTT; CDR3: CSVDMGARAFF
size: once; V: TRBV2; J: TRBJ1-4; D: -; DNA: TGTGCCAGCAGTGAAGACAGGTTTCAAGAAAAACTGTTTTTT; CDR3: CASSEDRFQEKLFF
size: once; V: TRBV3-1/TRBV3-2; J: TRBJ1-1; D: -; DNA: TGTGCCAGCAGCCCAAACCCGGGACTGTTAAACACTGAAGCTTTCTTT; CDR3: CASSPNPGLLNTEAFF
size: -; V: TRBV29-1; J: TRBJ1-4; D: -; DNA: TGCAGCGAAGGAGTGGACCCCCGATCTCTAAAGTTTTTT; CDR3: CSEGVDPRSLKFF
size: -; V: TRBV6-1; J: TRBJ2-7; D: TRBD1; DNA: TGTGCCAGCAGTGAAGCGGGGGACAGGGGGCTATCAAACTTC; CDR3: CASSEAGDRGLSNF
size: once; V: TRBV28; J: TRBJ2-7; D: -; DNA: TGTGCCAGCAGTTCAACTATGGACAGTTACGAGCAGTACTTC; CDR3: CASSSTMDSYEQYF
size: -; V: TRBV5-1; J: TRBJ2-7; D: -; DNA: TGCGCCAGCAGCTCCGGACAGATTTCCTACGAGCAGTACTTC; CDR3: CASSSGQISYEQYF
size: -; V: TRBV15; J: TRBJ1-2; D: -; DNA: TGTGCCACCAGCAGAGAGGGAGGGGTCCTTGGCTACACCTTC; CDR3: CATSREGGVLGYTF
size: few; V: TRBV29-1; J: TRBJ2-1; D: TRBD2; DNA: TGCAGCCATTTACTAGCGGGAGGGCCCAACAATGAGCAGTTCTTC; CDR3: CSHLLAGGPNNEQFF
size: -; V: TRBV27; J: TRBJ1-1; D: -; DNA: TGTGCCAGCAGTTGGCAGCTGAACACTGAAGCTTTCTTT; CDR3: CASSWQLNTEAFF
size: -; V: TRBV4-1; J: TRBJ1-1; D: -; DNA: TGCGCCAGCAGCCAAGTCCCTTGGGGCGGTATGAACACTGAAGCTTTCTTT; CDR3: CASSQVPWGGMNTEAFF
size: -; V: TRBV20-1; J: TRBJ1-1; D: TRBD1; DNA: TGCAGTGCTAGTGTACAGGGGATGGGCACTGAAGCTTTCTTT; CDR3: CSASVQGMGTEAFF
size: -; V: TRBV10-3; J: TRBJ2-7; D: TRBD1; DNA: TGTGCCATCGCGGGACAGGGCTACGAGCAGTACTTC; CDR3: CAIAGQGYEQYF
size: few; V: TRBV7-2; J: TRBJ1-1; D: -; DNA: TGTGCCAGCAGCTCAGCCCGCAACACTGAAGCTTTCTTT; CDR3: CASSSARNTEAFF
size: -; V: TRBV6-5; J: TRBJ2-7; D: -; DNA: TGTGCCAGCAGTTACAACGGGGGCGAGCAGTACTTC; CDR3: CASSYNGGEQYF
size: -; V: TRBV9; J: TRBJ2-1; D: TRBD2; DNA: TGTGCCAGCAGCCTCCAGGGACTAGCGGGAGGGCGCGATGAGCAGTTCTTC; CDR3: CASSLQGLAGGRDEQFF
size: -; V: TRBV25-1; J: TRBJ1-6; D: TRBD1; DNA: TGTGCCAGCAGTGGGACAGGGGGCCGGTTTAATTCACCCCTCCACTTT; CDR3: CASSGTGGRFNSPLHF
size: -; V: TRBV5-1; J: TRBJ2-7; D: -; DNA: TGCGCCAGCAGCGGGGCTGGGTCCTCCTACGAGCAGTACTTC; CDR3: CASSGAGSSYEQYF
size: -; V: TRBV5-1; J: TRBJ2-3; D: TRBD1; DNA: TGCGCCAGCAGCTTGGTAACAGGGGCCGACACAGATACGCAGTATTTT; CDR3: CASSLVTGADTDTQYF
size: -; V: TRBV7-9; J: TRBJ2-7; D: TRBD1; DNA: TGTGCCAGCAGCTTAGGAGAGACAGGGTGGAGCGAGCAGTACTTC; CDR3: CASSLGETGWSEQYF
size: large; V: TRBV25-1; J: TRBJ1-1; D: TRBD1; DNA: TGTGCCAGCAGTGGTCCGGGACAGATGAACACTGAAGCTTTCTTT; CDR3: CASSGPGQMNTEAFF
size: -; V: TRBV27; J: TRBJ1-2; D: TRBD1; DNA: TGTGCCAGCAGTTTATGGGGAGGGGGCGGCTACACCTTC; CDR3: CASSLWGGGGYTF
size: -; V: TRBV19; J: TRBJ2-1; D: -; DNA: TGTGCCAGTAGTATTTTGTCGGGAGCACTTAGGGAGCAGTTCTTC; CDR3: CASSILSGALREQFF
size: -; V: TRBV10-2; J: TRBJ1-2; D: -; DNA: TGCGCCAGCAGTGAGTCAAAGGGGGAGTATGGCTACACCTTC; CDR3: CASSESKGEYGYTF
size: -; V: TRBV19; J: TRBJ2-2; D: -; DNA: TGTGCCAGTAACGTAGGACACCTCATACAGTCCACCGGGGAGCTGTTTTTT; CDR3: CASNVGHLIQSTGELFF
size: -; V: TRBV7-2; J: TRBJ2-1; D: TRBD2; DNA: TGTGCCAGCAGCCTCACTAGCGGAGCGAACAATGAGCAGTTCTTC; CDR3: CASSLTSGANNEQFF
size: -; V: TRBV19; J: TRBJ2-1; D: TRBD2; DNA: TGTGCCAGTAGTCTGGGTGGGAGGGTCTCCTACAATGAGCAGTTCTTC; CDR3: CASSLGGRVSYNEQFF
size: -; V: TRBV11-3; J: TRBJ1-3; D: -; DNA: TGTGCCAGCAGCTCCGGATGGGACGGAAACACCATATATTTT; CDR3: CASSSGWDGNTIYF
size: -; V: TRBV19; J: TRBJ1-4; D: TRBD1; DNA: TGTGCCAGTAGTATCAGCCGGGGACAGGGGGATGAAAAACTGTTTTTT; CDR3: CASSISRGQGDEKLFF
size: -; V: TRBV3-1/TRBV3-2; J: TRBJ1-2; D: TRBD1; DNA: TGTGCCAGCAGCCAAGATCGGCGTCAGGGGGCGGATGGCTACACCTTC; CDR3: CASSQDRRQGADGYTF
size: -; V: TRBV7-8; J: TRBJ1-5; D: -; DNA: TGTGCCAGCAGCCTCGGGGATCAGCCCCAGCATTTT; CDR3: CASSLGDQPQHF
size: -; V: TRBV28; J: TRBJ2-7; D: -; DNA: TGTGCCAGCAGTCCCATCGGGCAGACCAACGAGCAGTACTTC; CDR3: CASSPIGQTNEQYF
size: -; V: TRBV10-3; J: TRBJ1-2; D: -; DNA: TGTGCCATCAGTGAGTTTGAGGGCCGGTATGGCTACACCTTC; CDR3: CAISEFEGRYGYTF
size: -; V: TRBV13; J: TRBJ2-7; D: TRBD1; DNA: TGTGCCAGCAGCTCCCGGGACAGGGTGGGCGAGCAGTACTTC; CDR3: CASSSRDRVGEQYF
size: -; V: TRBV12-3/TRBV12-4; J: TRBJ1-1; D: -; DNA: TGTGCCAGCGGGGTGGGATACACTGAAGCTTTCTTT; CDR3: CASGVGYTEAFF
size: -; V: TRBV11-2; J: TRBJ2-1; D: TRBD1; DNA: TGTGCCAGCAGCTTAGAGGGACAGGGGGGTCGCAATGAGCAGTTCTTC; CDR3: CASSLEGQGGRNEQFF